This TCR beta chain was documented in a study of response to subunit inactivated influenza vaccine. Study results and limitations: The authors put forward the suggestion that each seasonal influenza vaccination may bring in only a limited number of new T cells.

TCRdb fed the RT-PCR reads into MiXCR, producing one record per CDR3 protein. The data contain roughly 670,000 distinct CDR3 sequences, around 13% of them seen just once; the ten biggest clones take up 7.6%. This clonotype was seen just once. Its cognate antigen is unknown. The junction departs from germline at one end; a sequencing error may be responsible. This TCR was sampled from a man aged 50 to 59 who received an inactivated influenza vaccine. The input for sequencing was PBMCs from blood, taken 14 to 15 days before vaccination.

The CDR3 region is CASSPTPGSGAFF. The CDR3 nucleotides read TGTGCTAGCAGCCCCACCCCCGGCAGTGGGGCTTTCTTT. V and J are TRBV7-7 and TRBJ1-1; no clear D. The CDR3 runs 13 residues. In germline, CDR1 is SSHAT, CDR2 FNYEAQ (reference sequence). Using reference TRBV7-7 and TRBJ1-1 for the parts outside the CDR3, the full variable domain is GAGVSQSPRYKVTKRGQDVTLRCDPISSHATLYWYQQALGQGPEFLTYFNYEAQPDKSGLPSDRFSAERPEGSISTLTIQRTEQRDSAMYRCASSPTPGSGAFFGQGTRLTVV.